The present entry profiles one T cell receptor beta chain with its context. The data are from a study of CD8 T cell repertoires and HIV-1 epitope variants. About the research overall: T cells were stimulated with Twenty-five Gag and Nef peptides separately.

Repertoires were generated with immunoSEQ multiplex PCR, while TCRdb's copy carries only in-frame clones and drops some. The sample lists about 95,000 clones, roughly four fifths occurring once. Trimming left V 4 bases short and J 10 bases short, with 14 bases between. The CDR3 consists of 13 residues. Germline assignment: CDR1 SGHVS and CDR2 FQNEAQ. This rearrangement joins TRBV7-8 to TRBJ2-1, with D perhaps matching TRBD1 (5 bases). The sequenced sample was uncultured baseline CD8+ T cells from peripheral blood mononuclear cells (PBMCs). This clonotype was sampled from a male donor with HIV. The CDR3 DNA reads TGTGCCAGCAGCTCTCAGACAGCTATGGAGCAGTTCTTC. Amino acid sequence: CASSSQTAMEQFF.